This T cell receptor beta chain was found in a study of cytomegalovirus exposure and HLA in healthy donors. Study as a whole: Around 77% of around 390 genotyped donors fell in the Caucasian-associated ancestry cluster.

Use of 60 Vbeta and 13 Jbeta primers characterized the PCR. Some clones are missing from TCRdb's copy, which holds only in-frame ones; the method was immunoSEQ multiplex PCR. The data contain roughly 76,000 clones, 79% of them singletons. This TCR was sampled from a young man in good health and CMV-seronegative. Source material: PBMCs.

For the CDR3, the DNA is TGCGCCAGCAGTCCGGTCGTTGGTGGGGCCAACGTCCTGACTTTC. This sequence encodes CASSPVVGGANVLTF. The chain is built from TRBV5-1 and TRBJ2-6, with unresolved D. The CDR3 has 15 residues. V was trimmed by 5 bases and J by 3 bases, leaving 12 bases between them. CDR1 and CDR2 from the germline V gene are SGHRS and YFSETQ.